This T cell receptor (beta chain) was documented in a study of CD8+CD57+ T cells in acquired aplastic anemia. The overall study: Healthy donor CD4+ samples were sequenced to a depth that averaged about 10.8 million reads.

V lost 6 bases and J lost 0, with 8 bases in between. The CDR3 is made up of 12 amino acids. CDR1 SQVTM and CDR2 ANQGSEA come from the germline V gene. Profiling of TCR beta VDJ combinations and CDR3 sequences used genomic DNA as template. TCRdb reprocessed the reads with MiXCR, giving one entry per CDR3 protein. The sample contains a few hundred thousand distinct CDR3 sequences, roughly 55% of which appear only once. Comment on this clonotype: The antigen is undetermined.

Findings and limits, study-wide: CD8+ Simpson's diversity in patients was not significantly different from that in controls. Patients shared twenty-nine CD8+ CDR3 sequences with controls.

J is TRBJ1-1 and V is TRBV29-1; no firm D call. This clonotype was sampled from a human donor in good health. What was sequenced was sorted CD4+, CD8+, or CD8+CD57+ T cells (not recorded which) from PBMCs. The CDR3 spells CSVSGMNTEAFF. The CDR3 DNA sequence: TGCAGCGTGAGCGGAATGAACACTGAAGCTTTCTTT.